The source of this T cell receptor (beta chain) is a study of beta chain features in type 1 diabetes. Study information: What patients shared with healthy donors was a similar profile of age, gender and cell yields.

Concerning this clone itself: Its antigen is not known.

All of the isolated RNA was reverse transcribed, so expressed TCRB transcripts were sequenced. TCRdb's copy holds only in-frame clones and misses some; the assay was immunoSEQ multiplex PCR. This sample has a few hundred thousand clones, with roughly 11% found just once. The V gene lost 0 bases and the J gene lost 4 bases, with 16 bases spanning the gap. CDR1 is MNHEY, CDR2 SVGAGI, per germline. The CDR3 extends over 16 amino acids. Study conclusions and caveats: For Type 1 diabetes patients, all four CD4+ subsets carried TCRB CDR3s that were moderately but significantly shorter.

The rearrangement links TRBV6-5 to TRBJ2-7; no clear D. Material for sequencing was naive CD4+ T cells from blood. The clonotype originates from a man under 40 with type 1 diabetes. The CDR3 sequence: CASSYSRTVELYEQYF. The CDR3 DNA is TGTGCCAGCAGTTACTCACGCACTGTCGAATTGTACGAGCAGTACTTC.